The 20 T cell receptor beta chains presented below share a single source sample, sequenced in a study of OX40 agonist ivuxolimab in advanced cancers. Assay used: immunoSEQ multiplex PCR; TCRdb lists only in-frame clones, some missing. Here the sample spans roughly 24,000 clones, about 88% being singletons. The starting material was CD4+ or CD8+ T cells sorted from blood, obtained in a trial of the OX40 agonist ivuxolimab. Receptors originate from an adult with an advanced solid tumor such as melanoma, head and neck, liver or kidney cancer.

V is TRBV2 and J is TRBJ2-3; D might be TRBD2 (6 bases). Germline V gene data show CDR1 as SNHLY and CDR2 as FYNNEI. This CDR3 is 15 amino acids long. The V gene lost 6 bases and the J gene lost 5 bases, with 18 bases spanning the gap. CDR3 amino acids: CASRGGTGNRDTQYF. The CDR3 DNA reads as TGTGCCAGCAGGGGCGGGACTGGAAATAGAGATACGCAGTATTTT.

The V gene is TRBV7-8, the J gene TRBJ1-6, with D perhaps matching TRBD1 (5 bases). The CDR3 contains 14 residues. Germline CDR1 is SGHVS and CDR2 is FQNEAQ. The germline V and J ends were trimmed by 0 bases and 16 bases, with 16 bases remaining between them. The CDR3 DNA reads as TGTGCCAGCAGCTTAGCCATGGCAGGGAGCCGACTCCACTTT. Residues: CASSLAMAGSRLHF.

V is TRBV5-6 and J is TRBJ1-2, with 9 bases matching TRBD1. Per germline, CDR1 SGHDT and CDR2 YYEEEE. This CDR3 has 14 amino acids. The V segment lost 5 bases and the J segment 6 bases; nucleotides outside the gene matches: 8. The chain's CDR3 is CASRSRDRDHGYTF. The CDR3 nucleotides are TGTGCCAGCAGATCCCGGGACAGGGACCATGGCTACACCTTC.

J is TRBJ2-7 and V is TRBV5-1; the D call may be TRBD1 or TRBD2 (5 bases each). This CDR3 is 14 amino acids long. Trimming cost V 2 bases and J 5 bases, with 14 bases left between them. Germline-derived CDR1 and CDR2 are SGHRS and YFSETQ. As DNA, the CDR3 is TGCGCCAGCAGCTTCAGGGACCTAATCCACGAGCAGTACTTC. This codes for CASSFRDLIHEQYF.

The gene calls are TRBV6-5 and TRBJ2-7; TRBD2 matches 7 bases. Germline CDR1 and CDR2: MNHEY and SVGAGI. Trimming cost V 8 bases and J 3 bases; bases outside gene matches: 7. The CDR3 runs 13 residues. The CDR3 nucleotides are TGTGCCAGCTCGAACGGACTAGACTACGAGCAGTACTTC. This encodes CASSNGLDYEQYF.

The chain uses TRBV28 and TRBJ1-5; D gene unclear. CDR3 length equals 14 residues. Trimming pared 5 bases from V and 3 bases from J, leaving 11 bases between. Germline values: CDR1 MDHEN, CDR2 SYDVKM. The CDR3 spells CASSPSLANQPQHF. CDR3 DNA: TGTGCCAGCAGTCCATCCTTAGCCAATCAGCCCCAGCATTTT. Full variable domain (missing parts from reference TRBV28 and TRBJ1-5): DVKVTQSSRYLVKRTGEKVFLECVQDMDHENMFWYRQDPGLGLRLIYFSYDVKMKEKGDIPEGYSVSREKKERFSLILESASTNQTSMYLCASSPSLANQPQHFGDGTRLSIL.

The chain employs TRBV5-1 and TRBJ2-1, with D possibly called TRBD1 or TRBD2 (6 bases each). Per the germline V gene, CDR1 is SGHRS and CDR2 is YFSETQ. V lost 4 bases to trimming and J lost 6 bases, with 20 bases between them. This CDR3 has 16 residues. CDR3 coding DNA: TGCGCCAGCAGCCTTCGAGGGGGGCCGGGGCCCAATGAGCAGTTCTTC. Amino acid sequence: CASSLRGGPGPNEQFF.

This chain links TRBV6-1 with TRBJ2-5, with 7 bases that match TRBD1. Germline CDR1 and CDR2: MNHNS and SASEGT. The CDR3 extends over 14 amino acids. V shed 4 bases and J 2 bases; nucleotides not matched to a gene: 4. Written as DNA, the CDR3 is TGTGCCAGCAGTGTGGGACAGCCACAAGAGACCCAGTACTTC. This encodes CASSVGQPQETQYF.

The V gene is TRBV19, the J gene TRBJ2-2; D is possibly TRBD1 (5 bases). Trimming took off 0 bases at V and 3 bases at J, with 8 bases between the two ends. This CDR3 has 15 residues. The germline CDR1 and CDR2 sequences are LNHDA and SQIVND (reference sequence). The CDR3 region is CASSIDREDTGELFF. The CDR3 nucleotides read TGTGCCAGTAGTATAGACAGGGAAGACACCGGGGAGCTGTTTTTT. Full variable domain (outside the CDR3, taken from reference TRBV19 and TRBJ2-2): DGGITQSPKYLFRKEGQNVTLSCEQNLNHDAMYWYRQDPGQGLRLIYYSQIVNDFQKGDIAEGYSVSREKKESFPLTVTSAQKNPTAFYLCASSIDREDTGELFFGEGSRLTVL.

This chain joins TRBV25-1 and TRBJ2-7, with D perhaps TRBD2 (6 bases). CDR3 length: 15 amino acids. In germline, CDR1 is MGHDK, CDR2 SYGVNS. Trimming removed 3 bases from V and 0 bases from J, with 12 bases in between. CDR3 region: CASSDAGSLSYEQYF. The CDR3 nucleotides are TGTGCCAGCAGTGACGCGGGAAGCCTCTCCTACGAGCAGTACTTC.

The CDR3, as DNA: TGTGCCAGCTCACCGGGGACAGCCTACGAGCAGTACTTC. Translation: CASSPGTAYEQYF. The chain carries TRBV18 and TRBJ2-7, with 7 bases fitting TRBD1. This CDR3 has 13 residues. Trimming at V came to 3 bases and at J to 2 bases, leaving 1 base not matched to a gene. CDR1 is KGHSH, CDR2 LQKENI, per germline. Together with reference TRBV18 and TRBJ2-7, the CDR3 gives the full variable domain: NAGVMQNPRHLVRRRGQEARLRCSPMKGHSHVYWYRQLPEEGLKFMVYLQKENIIDESGMPKERFSAEFPKEGPSILRIQQVVRGDSAAYFCASSPGTAYEQYFGPGTRLTVT.

The genes are TRBV19 and TRBJ2-3; possible D gene TRBD2, 5 bases. CDR3 length equals 16 residues. Trimming cost V 9 bases and J 0 bases, with 19 bases left between them. The germline V gene has CDR1 LNHDA and CDR2 SQIVND (reference sequence). In DNA form, the CDR3 reads TGTGCCAGCAGACCCGACCGGGGAGCCAGCACAGATACGCAGTATTTT. This translates into CASRPDRGASTDTQYF.

The genes are TRBV5-1 and TRBJ2-2; D is unclear. Trimming shortened V by 4 bases and J by 0 bases, and 16 bases separated the two germline ends. The CDR3 covers 17 residues. Germline CDR1 SGHRS, CDR2 YFSETQ. CDR3 sequence: CASSHFDQSANTGELFF. The DNA for the CDR3 is TGCGCCAGCAGCCACTTCGATCAGAGCGCGAACACCGGGGAGCTGTTTTTT.

A note on this clone: The junction departs from germline at one end; a sequencing error may be responsible. The chain combines TRBV7-2 with TRBJ1-2; D remains unclear. CDR1 and CDR2 (germline): SGHTA, FQGNSA. The CDR3 totals 12 residues. CDR3 in amino acids: CASSLAVGQPSF. The CDR3 DNA reads as TGTGCCAGCAGCTTAGCCGTAGGGCAGCCCTCCTTC.

CDR3 region: CASTLGGSSYNEQFF. The CDR3 coding sequence is TGCGCCAGCACCTTAGGCGGAAGCTCCTACAATGAGCAGTTCTTC. J is TRBJ2-1 and V is TRBV5-1; no definite D call. Germline CDR1 is SGHRS and CDR2 is YFSETQ. V lost 6 bases and J lost 0, with 13 bases in between. The CDR3 has 15 residues.

The rearrangement links TRBV2 to TRBJ2-1; D not certain. The CDR3 is 12 residues long. Germline loops: CDR1 SNHLY, CDR2 FYNNEI. Trimming removed 2 bases from V and 5 bases from J, with 4 bases in between. The CDR3 DNA follows: TGTGCCAGCAGTGAAACCCACAATGAGCAGTTCTTC. Its protein product is CASSETHNEQFF.

The rearrangement joins TRBV7-8 to TRBJ2-3; D unresolved. The V and J ends lost 1 base and 0 bases respectively, with 8 bases between them. Germline V gene data show CDR1 as SGHVS and CDR2 as FQNEAQ. The CDR3 totals 15 residues. The CDR3 region has the DNA TGTGCCAGCAGCTTAGTGTTGGACAGCACAGATACGCAGTATTTT. It codes for CASSLVLDSTDTQYF.

The count of this clone is one. The rearrangement uses TRBV6-5 and TRBJ2-3; D is possibly TRBD1 or TRBD2 (6 bases each). This CDR3 has 16 amino acids. CDR1 and CDR2 from the germline V gene are MNHEY and SVGAGI. Trimming left V 2 bases short and J 4 bases short, with 16 bases between. CDR3 DNA: TGTGCCAGCAGTTACGGACCCGGGGGCTCTGCAGATACGCAGTATTTT. This gives the protein CASSYGPGGSADTQYF.

The chain joins TRBV7-2 to TRBJ2-7; D is unresolved. CDR3 length equals 14 residues. Germline CDR1 is SGHTA and CDR2 is FQGNSA. The V end lost 4 bases, the J end lost 0 bases, and 10 bases lay between the germline ends. CDR3 coding DNA: TGTGCCAGCAGCTCAACCTTTTTCTCCTACGAGCAGTACTTC. Protein: CASSSTFFSYEQYF.

J is TRBJ2-7 and V is TRBV15; D may correspond to TRBD1 or TRBD2 (5 bases each). The CDR3 contains 14 residues. Trimming stripped 3 bases from V and 6 bases from J, with 15 bases between. In germline, CDR1 is LNHNV, CDR2 YYDKDF (reference sequence). The CDR3 DNA reads TGTGCCACCAGCAGTCGTCAGCAGGGAGCCGAGCAGTACTTC. Its protein product is CATSSRQQGAEQYF.